Shown below are 26 T cell receptor beta chains from a single sample sequenced in a study of T cells in Graves' hyperthyroidism and ophthalmopathy. Authors of the study amplified TCR beta CDR3 regions from RNA transcripts. An initial round of RT-PCR targeting the TCR CDR3 relied on the HTBI primer set. TCRdb processed the multiplex PCR reads anew with MiXCR; each CDR3 protein has one entry. The sample carries approximately 600,000 distinct CDR3 sequences, approximately 15% recorded once. Sample: blood. The receptors come from a young woman with Graves' ophthalmopathy.

The table lists this clonotype with many counts. The chain carries TRBV9 and TRBJ2-3; 13 bases map to TRBD2. The germline V gene encodes CDR1 SGDLS and CDR2 YYNGEE. The trim removed 0 bases at V and 2 bases at J, leaving 3 bases unmatched. This CDR3 contains 17 residues. The CDR3 loop is CASSVGGLAGPTDTQYF. The CDR3 DNA reads TGTGCCAGCAGCGTAGGGGGACTAGCGGGGCCCACAGATACGCAGTATTTT.

Ten or more counts support this clonotype. The V gene is TRBV15, the J gene TRBJ2-5; 11 nucleotides match TRBD2. This CDR3 has 15 residues. CDR1 LNHNV and CDR2 YYDKDF come from the germline V gene (reference sequence). V dropped 5 bases and J dropped 3; count of bases not matched to a gene: 5. The CDR3 bases are TGTGCCACCAGCCCCGGGACTAGCGGAAAAGAGACCCAGTACTTC. Residues: CATSPGTSGKETQYF.

This clonotype was observed many times. The chain carries TRBV6-1 and TRBJ2-7, with 7 bases aligning to TRBD1. There are 14 residues in the CDR3. The V and J ends lost 4 bases and 3 bases, in that order; junction bases with no gene match: 6. CDR1 MNHNS and CDR2 SASEGT come from the germline V gene. CDR3 residues: CASSARGQFYEQYF. The CDR3 bases are TGTGCCAGCAGTGCCCGGGGACAGTTCTACGAGCAGTACTTC.

This clonotype was counted ten times or more. V and J are TRBV6-1 and TRBJ1-1, with TRBD1 matching over 7 bases. V lost 6 bases to trimming and J lost 12 bases; unmatched junction nucleotides: 10. CDR1 and CDR2 from the germline V gene are MNHNS and SASEGT. The CDR3 runs 12 residues. The CDR3 DNA sequence: TGTGCCAGCAGCGAATCAGGGGGAAACCCTTTCTTT. Its protein is CASSESGGNPFF.

The J gene is TRBJ1-3, the V gene TRBV9; D uncertain. CDR1 and CDR2 (germline): SGDLS, YYNGEE. The V and J ends lost 0 bases and 4 bases respectively, with 11 bases between them. The CDR3 is 15 amino acids. CDR3 DNA sequence: TGTGCCAGCAGCGTAGAAGCTAGGGAAGGAAACACCATATATTTT. It codes for CASSVEAREGNTIYF.

This clonotype appeared many times. The chain links TRBV12-3 or TRBV12-4 to TRBJ1-4; TRBD1 matches at 9 bases. V shed 5 bases, J shed 8 bases, and the junction held 6 bases outside the gene matches. The CDR3 totals 14 residues. The CDR3 loop reads CASSDRGGPEKLFF. As DNA, the CDR3 is TGTGCCAGCAGTGACAGGGGGGGCCCGGAAAAACTGTTTTTT.

The rearrangement uses TRBV19 and TRBJ1-5, with D hard to call. V was trimmed by 3 bases and J by 3 bases, leaving 12 bases between them. Germline lookup yields CDR1 LNHDA and CDR2 SQIVND (reference sequence). This CDR3 spans 15 amino acids. CDR3 amino acids: CASSMPATLNQPQHF. The CDR3 nucleotides are TGTGCCAGTAGTATGCCAGCGACCCTCAATCAGCCCCAGCATTTT.

This clonotype was seen once. The gene calls are TRBV2 and TRBJ2-7; D is perhaps TRBD1 (5 bases). Germline CDR1 and CDR2: SNHLY and FYNNEI. Trimming removed 6 bases from V and 3 bases from J, with 15 bases in between. CDR3 size: 14 residues. CDR3 protein: CASSLQLQGYEQYF. The CDR3 DNA follows: TGTGCCAGCAGCCTACAGCTTCAGGGCTACGAGCAGTACTTC.

V gene TRBV6-1 combines with J gene TRBJ1-2, with D possibly TRBD1 on 5 matching bases. Trimming left V 7 bases short and J 1 base short, with 10 bases between. This CDR3 region has 13 residues. Germline V gene data show CDR1 as MNHNS and CDR2 as SASEGT. CDR3 amino acids: CASTRELNYGYTF. CDR3 nucleotides: TGTGCCAGCACCAGGGAGCTTAACTATGGCTACACCTTC.

The rearrangement uses TRBV5-6 and TRBJ1-2; D might be TRBD1 (6 bases). This CDR3 has 16 residues. V was trimmed by 4 bases and J by 5 bases, leaving 21 bases between them. From germline, CDR1 is SGHDT and CDR2 YYEEEE. This CDR3 reads CASSPTRLTGPYGYTF. For the CDR3, the DNA is TGTGCCAGCAGCCCCACCCGCCTAACAGGGCCTTATGGCTACACCTTC.

The rearrangement joins TRBV7-8 to TRBJ2-2; the D gene is possibly TRBD1 (6 bases). V lost 0 bases and J 11 bases, leaving 7 bases between the germline ends. The CDR3 covers 12 residues. CDR1 is SGHVS and CDR2 is FQNEAQ in the germline V gene. This chain's CDR3 is CASSLAQGELFF. The DNA for the CDR3 is TGTGCCAGCAGCTTAGCACAGGGAGAGCTGTTTTTT.

The chain links TRBV12-5 to TRBJ2-7; 8 bases match TRBD2. This CDR3 spans 15 amino acids. The germline gives CDR1 LGHNT, CDR2 FRNRAP. Trimming cost V 9 bases and J 5 bases; bases outside gene matches: 15. CDR3 DNA: TGTGCTAGCGCCGCTTACGGGAGGGTAGTCGACGAGCAGTACTTC. It codes for CASAAYGRVVDEQYF. Combining the CDR3 with reference TRBV12-5 and TRBJ2-7 gives the whole variable domain DARVTQTPRHKVTEMGQEVTMRCQPILGHNTVFWYRQTMMQGLELLAYFRNRAPLDDSGMPKDRFSAEMPDATLATLKIQPSEPRDSAVYFCASAAYGRVVDEQYFGPGTRLTVT.

There are many counts of this clonotype. This chain joins TRBV19 and TRBJ1-2; TRBD1 might be the D (6 bases). The germline V gene has CDR1 LNHDA and CDR2 SQIVND (reference sequence). The CDR3 runs to 18 residues. Between the trimmed V and J ends, which lost 5 bases and 2 bases, there was a span of 24 bases. DNA of the CDR3: TGTGCCAGTAGTGCCGGGACACTCCAACGGATAGGCAACTATGGCTACACCTTC. Translating gives CASSAGTLQRIGNYGYTF.

This clonotype was seen at least ten times. The rearrangement joins TRBV20-1 to TRBJ1-6, with 7 bases aligning to TRBD1. CDR3 size: 13 residues. Germline CDR1 and CDR2: DFQATT and SNEGSKA (reference sequence). The V and J ends lost 6 bases and 7 bases, in that order; junction bases with no gene match: 6. CDR3 coding DNA: TGCAGTGCCGAGAGGGGGCGGAATTCACCCCTCCACTTT. It translates to CSAERGRNSPLHF.

This chain connects TRBV10-3 to TRBJ2-3; 7 bases are a match to TRBD2. The CDR3 totals 17 residues. Germline CDR1 and CDR2: ENHRY and SYGVKD. The V gene end was trimmed by 2 bases and the J gene end by 0 bases; junction bases not matched to a gene: 8. The CDR3: CAISETLAQPSTDTQYF. The CDR3 DNA follows: TGTGCCATCAGTGAGACACTAGCGCAACCTAGCACAGATACGCAGTATTTT.

A few counts support this clonotype. This rearrangement joins TRBV7-9 to TRBJ2-7, with TRBD1 identical over 10 bases. The J segment lost 8 bases and the V segment lost 5 bases, leaving 9 bases of the junction unmatched. Germline values: CDR1 SEHNR, CDR2 FQNEAQ (reference sequence). The CDR3 consists of 14 residues. The CDR3 DNA reads as TGTGCCAGCAGCCAAACCGGGACAGGGGTTAAGCAGTACTTC. This codes for CASSQTGTGVKQYF.

Notes on this clonotype: A much more abundant neighbour one base away suggests this may be a read error. The missing conserved phenylalanine or tryptophan at the end of this CDR3 makes a read error likely. The V call is TRBV29-1, the J call TRBJ2-2; TRBD1 might be the D (7 bases). From germline, CDR1 is SQVTM and CDR2 ANQGSEA. V was pared by 7 bases and J by 1 base, with 19 bases between. This CDR3 is 16 amino acids long. The CDR3 DNA is TGCAGCGGCCTCGAGGAGGGGGCTTTGAACACCGGGGAGCTGTTTTCT. Translation: CSGLEEGALNTGELFS.

This clonotype was seen repeatedly, ten times or more. The V call is TRBV4-1, the J call TRBJ1-5; D is perhaps TRBD1 (6 bases). V gave up 0 bases and J gave up 7 bases, with 16 bases separating them. This CDR3 is 16 amino acids long. Looked up from germline, CDR1 is MGHRA and CDR2 is YSYEKL. The CDR3, as DNA: TGCGCCAGCAGCCAAGAACCGTACAGGGACGAACAGCCCCAGCATTTT. It yields the protein CASSQEPYRDEQPQHF.

This clonotype came up many times. The rearrangement joins TRBV29-1 to TRBJ1-1; D remains ambiguous. CDR3 length equals 9 residues. The ends were cut back, 3 bases at V and 6 bases at J, with 2 bases in the middle. Germline CDR1 is SQVTM and CDR2 is ANQGSEA. CDR3 in amino acids: CSVDSEAFF. CDR3 bases: TGCAGCGTTGACTCTGAAGCTTTCTTT.

This clonotype was seen at least ten times. The V gene is TRBV7-2, the J gene TRBJ2-7; D may be TRBD1 (6 bases). Per the germline V gene, CDR1 is SGHTA and CDR2 is FQGNSA. The CDR3 consists of 14 residues. The V end lost 5 bases, the J end lost 5 bases, and 16 bases lay between the germline ends. The CDR3 protein is CASSGRQVLDEQYF. The CDR3 DNA sequence: TGTGCCAGCAGCGGAAGACAGGTTCTCGACGAGCAGTACTTC.

This rearrangement joins TRBV6-1 to TRBJ1-4; weak D call: TRBD1 (5 bases). V lost 7 bases, J lost 6 bases, and 12 bases lay in between. The germline CDR1 and CDR2 sequences are MNHNS and SASEGT. The CDR3 totals 13 residues. The CDR3 DNA is TGTGCCAGCACCCAAATAGGGGATGAAAAACTGTTTTTT. This codes for CASTQIGDEKLFF.

This clonotype was observed at least ten times. The chain is built from TRBV7-9 and TRBJ2-4; TRBD2 matches at 9 bases. V was pared by 4 bases and J by 6 bases, with 10 bases of the junction left unmatched. The CDR3 length is 16 residues. The germline CDR1 and CDR2 sequences are SEHNR and FQNEAQ (reference sequence). CDR3 amino acids: CASSSPGTSFGNIQYF. For the CDR3, the DNA is TGTGCCAGCAGCTCACCCGGGACTAGCTTTGGAAACATTCAGTACTTC.

In this sample, this clonotype turned up a few times. The V call is TRBV3-1, the J call TRBJ2-1; TRBD2 aligns across 8 bases. V trimming: 6 bases; J trimming: 8 bases; junction bases outside the gene matches: 12. This CDR3 has 15 amino acids. From germline, CDR1 is LGHDT and CDR2 YNNKEL (reference sequence). As DNA, the CDR3 is TGTGCCAGCAGGCAAAGTGCGGGAGGAAGGGATGAGCAGTTCTTC. The encoded protein is CASRQSAGGRDEQFF.

As for this clonotype: A read error may be the cause here, since a much bigger clone is one base away. V gene TRBV6-2 or TRBV6-3 combines with J gene TRBJ2-7; 12 bases are a match to TRBD2. After removal of 2 bases from V and 0 bases from J, the junction contained 8 bases not matched to a gene. The CDR3 is 18 residues long. CDR1 and CDR2 (germline): MNHEY, SVGEGT. CDR3 in DNA: TGTGCCAGCAGTTACAGGACTAGCGGGACTTATACCTCCTACGAGCAGTACTTC. The encoded protein is CASSYRTSGTYTSYEQYF.

This clonotype was counted at least ten times. Germline and junction disagree at one end, which may indicate a read error. This chain uses TRBV2 with TRBJ2-1; no clear D. The germline gives CDR1 SNHLY, CDR2 FYNNEI. There are 11 residues in the CDR3. Written as DNA, the CDR3 is TGTGCCAGCAGCTCGACCCAAGCACGCATCTTC. It translates to CASSSTQARIF.

Details on this clonotype: A single base separates this from a much larger clone, so it may be a read error. The chain carries TRBV2 and TRBJ2-1; D is tentatively TRBD1 or TRBD2 (5 bases each). Germline lookup yields CDR1 SNHLY and CDR2 FYNNEI. The CDR3 extends over 11 amino acids. CDR3 protein: CAGSGRDPQFF. Here the CDR3 DNA reads TGTGCCGGCAGTGGCCGGGACCCACAGTTCTTC.